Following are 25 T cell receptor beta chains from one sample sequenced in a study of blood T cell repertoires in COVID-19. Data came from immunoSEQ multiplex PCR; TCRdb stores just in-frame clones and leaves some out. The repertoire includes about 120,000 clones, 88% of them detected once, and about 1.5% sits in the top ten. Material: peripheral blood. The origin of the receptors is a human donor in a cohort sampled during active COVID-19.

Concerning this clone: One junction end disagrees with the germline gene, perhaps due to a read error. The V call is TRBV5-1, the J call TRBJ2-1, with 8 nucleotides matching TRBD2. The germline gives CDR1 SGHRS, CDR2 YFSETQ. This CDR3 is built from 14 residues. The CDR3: CASRLAGGNNEQFF. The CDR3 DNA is TGCGCCAGCAGGTTGGCGGGGGGAAACAATGAGCAGTTCTTC.

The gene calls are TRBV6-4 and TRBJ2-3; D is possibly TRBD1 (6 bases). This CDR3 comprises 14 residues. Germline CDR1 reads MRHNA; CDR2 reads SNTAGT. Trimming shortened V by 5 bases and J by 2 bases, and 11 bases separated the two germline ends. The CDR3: CASSYDRFTDTQYF. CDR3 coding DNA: TGTGCCAGCAGTTATGACAGGTTCACAGATACGCAGTATTTT.

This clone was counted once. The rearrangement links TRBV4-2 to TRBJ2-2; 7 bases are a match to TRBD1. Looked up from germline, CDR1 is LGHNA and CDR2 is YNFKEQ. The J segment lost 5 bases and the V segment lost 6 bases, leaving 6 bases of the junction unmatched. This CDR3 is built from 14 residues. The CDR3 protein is CASSRDSGTGELFF. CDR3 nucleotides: TGTGCCAGCAGTCGGGACAGTGGAACCGGGGAGCTGTTTTTT.

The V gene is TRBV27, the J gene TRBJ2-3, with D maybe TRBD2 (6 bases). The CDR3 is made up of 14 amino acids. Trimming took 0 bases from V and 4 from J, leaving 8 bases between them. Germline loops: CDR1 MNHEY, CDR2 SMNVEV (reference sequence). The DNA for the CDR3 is TGTGCCAGCAGTTTATCGGAGGGTCCAGATACGCAGTATTTT. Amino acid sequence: CASSLSEGPDTQYF.

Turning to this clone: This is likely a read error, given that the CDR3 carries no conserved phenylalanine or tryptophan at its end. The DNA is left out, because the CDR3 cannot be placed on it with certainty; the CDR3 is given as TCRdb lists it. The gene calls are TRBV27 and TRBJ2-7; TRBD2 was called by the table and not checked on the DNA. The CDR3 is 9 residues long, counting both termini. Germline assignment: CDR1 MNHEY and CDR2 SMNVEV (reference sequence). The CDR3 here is CASSPGGGI.

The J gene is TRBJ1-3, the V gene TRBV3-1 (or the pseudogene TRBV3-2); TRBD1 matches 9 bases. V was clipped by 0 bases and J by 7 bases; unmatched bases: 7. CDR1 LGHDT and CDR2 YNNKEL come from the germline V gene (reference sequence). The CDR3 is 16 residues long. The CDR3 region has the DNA TGTGCCAGCAGCCAAGAAATGGCGGGACAGGGTAACACCATATATTTT. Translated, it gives CASSQEMAGQGNTIYF.

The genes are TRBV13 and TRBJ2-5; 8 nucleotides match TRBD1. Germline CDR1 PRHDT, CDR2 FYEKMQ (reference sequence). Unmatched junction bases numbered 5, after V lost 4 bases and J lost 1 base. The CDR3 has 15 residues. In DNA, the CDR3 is TGTGCCAGCAGCTCCAGGGGGCCCGTCCAAGAGACCCAGTACTTC. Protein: CASSSRGPVQETQYF.

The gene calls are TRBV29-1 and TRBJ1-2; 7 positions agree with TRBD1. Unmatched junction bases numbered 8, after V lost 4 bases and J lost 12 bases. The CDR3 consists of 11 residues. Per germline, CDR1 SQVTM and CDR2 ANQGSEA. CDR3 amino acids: CSVVTGRINTF. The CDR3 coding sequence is TGCAGCGTTGTGACAGGGCGAATAAACACCTTC.

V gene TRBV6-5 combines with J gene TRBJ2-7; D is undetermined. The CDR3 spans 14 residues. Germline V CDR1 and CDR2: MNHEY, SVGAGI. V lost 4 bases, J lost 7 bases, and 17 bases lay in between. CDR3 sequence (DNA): TGTGCCAGCAGTTCCCTCGGGTTAGGTAGAGAGCAGTACTTC. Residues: CASSSLGLGREQYF.

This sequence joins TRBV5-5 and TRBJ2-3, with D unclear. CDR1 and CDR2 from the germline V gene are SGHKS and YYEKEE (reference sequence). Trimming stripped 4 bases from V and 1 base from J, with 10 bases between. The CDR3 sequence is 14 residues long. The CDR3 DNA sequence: TGTGCCAGCAGCCTATCGACTGGCACAGATACGCAGTATTTT. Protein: CASSLSTGTDTQYF. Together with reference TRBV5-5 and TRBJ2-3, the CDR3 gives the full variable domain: DAGVTQSPTHLIKTRGQQVTLRCSPISGHKSVSWYQQVLGQGPQFIFQYYEKEERGRGNFPDRFSARQFPNYSSELNVNALLLGDSALYLCASSLSTGTDTQYFGPGTRLTVL.

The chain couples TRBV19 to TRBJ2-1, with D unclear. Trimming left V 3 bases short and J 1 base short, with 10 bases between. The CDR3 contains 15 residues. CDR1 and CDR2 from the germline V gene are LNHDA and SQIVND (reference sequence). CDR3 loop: CASSIVLLSYNEQFF. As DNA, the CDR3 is TGTGCCAGTAGTATCGTCTTATTGTCCTACAATGAGCAGTTCTTC.

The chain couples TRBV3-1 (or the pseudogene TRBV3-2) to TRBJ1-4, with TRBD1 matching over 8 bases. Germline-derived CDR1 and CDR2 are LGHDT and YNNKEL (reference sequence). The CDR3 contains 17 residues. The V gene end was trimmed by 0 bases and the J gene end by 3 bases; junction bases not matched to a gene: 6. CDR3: CASSQDARTGSNEKLFF. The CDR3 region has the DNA TGTGCCAGCAGCCAAGACGCCCGGACAGGGTCTAATGAAAAACTGTTTTTT.

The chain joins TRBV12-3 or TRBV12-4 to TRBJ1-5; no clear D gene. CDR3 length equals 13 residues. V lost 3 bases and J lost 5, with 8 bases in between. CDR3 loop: CASSLSIDQPQHF. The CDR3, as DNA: TGTGCCAGCAGTTTGAGCATCGATCAGCCCCAGCATTTT.

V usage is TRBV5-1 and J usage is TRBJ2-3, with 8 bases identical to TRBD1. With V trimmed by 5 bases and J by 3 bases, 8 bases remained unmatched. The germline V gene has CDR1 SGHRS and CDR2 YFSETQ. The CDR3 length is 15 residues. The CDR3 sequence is CASRQPDRGTDTQYF. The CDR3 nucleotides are TGCGCCAGCAGACAACCTGACAGGGGTACAGATACGCAGTATTTT. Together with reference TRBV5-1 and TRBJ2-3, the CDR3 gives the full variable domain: KAGVTQTPRYLIKTRGQQVTLSCSPISGHRSVSWYQQTPGQGLQFLFEYFSETQRNKGNFPGRFSGRQFSNSRSEMNVSTLELGDSALYLCASRQPDRGTDTQYFGPGTRLTVL.

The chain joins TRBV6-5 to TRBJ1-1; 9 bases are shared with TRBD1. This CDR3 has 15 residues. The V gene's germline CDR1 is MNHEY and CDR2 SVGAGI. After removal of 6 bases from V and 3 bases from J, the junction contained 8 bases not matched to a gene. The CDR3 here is CASRSPGTGHTEAFF. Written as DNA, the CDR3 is TGTGCCAGCAGGTCCCCCGGGACAGGGCACACTGAAGCTTTCTTT.

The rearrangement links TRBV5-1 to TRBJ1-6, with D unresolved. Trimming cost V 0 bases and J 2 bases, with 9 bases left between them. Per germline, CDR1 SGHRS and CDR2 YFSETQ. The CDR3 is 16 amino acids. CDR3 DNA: TGCGCCAGCAGCTTGGGGGCGACCGCCTATAATTCACCCCTCCACTTT. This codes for CASSLGATAYNSPLHF.

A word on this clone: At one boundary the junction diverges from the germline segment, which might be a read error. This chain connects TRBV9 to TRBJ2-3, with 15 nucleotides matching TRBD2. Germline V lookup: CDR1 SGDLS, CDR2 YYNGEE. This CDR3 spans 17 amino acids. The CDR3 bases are TGCGCCAGCAGCGGGGGACTAGCGGGGGGTTTCACAGATACGCAGTATTTT. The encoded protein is CASSGGLAGGFTDTQYF.

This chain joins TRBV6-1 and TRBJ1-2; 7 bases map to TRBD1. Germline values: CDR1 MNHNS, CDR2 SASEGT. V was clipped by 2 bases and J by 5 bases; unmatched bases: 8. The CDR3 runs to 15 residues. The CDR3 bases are TGTGCCAGCAGTGAATGGCTAGGGGGCGCGTATGGCTACACCTTC. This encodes CASSEWLGGAYGYTF.

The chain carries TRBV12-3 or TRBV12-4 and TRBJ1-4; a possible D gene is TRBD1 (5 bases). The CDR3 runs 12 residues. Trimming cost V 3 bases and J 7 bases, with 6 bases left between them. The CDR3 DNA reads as TGTGCCAGCAGTTTCGGGGGTGAAAAACTGTTTTTT. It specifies CASSFGGEKLFF.

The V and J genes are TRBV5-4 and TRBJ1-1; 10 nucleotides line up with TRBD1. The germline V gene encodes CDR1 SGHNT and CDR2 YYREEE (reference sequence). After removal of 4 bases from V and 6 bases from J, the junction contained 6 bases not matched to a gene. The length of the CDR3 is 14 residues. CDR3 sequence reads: CASSLAGQGAEAFF. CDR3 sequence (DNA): TGTGCCAGCAGCCTGGCTGGACAGGGGGCTGAAGCTTTCTTT.

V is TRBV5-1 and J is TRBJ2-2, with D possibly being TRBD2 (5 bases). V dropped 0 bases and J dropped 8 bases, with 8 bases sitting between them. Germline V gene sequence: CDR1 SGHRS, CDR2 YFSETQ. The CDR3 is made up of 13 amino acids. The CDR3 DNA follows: TGCGCCAGCAGCTTGGTCCGGGGTGGGGAGCTGTTTTTT. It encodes CASSLVRGGELFF. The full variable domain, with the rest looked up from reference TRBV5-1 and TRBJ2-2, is KAGVTQTPRYLIKTRGQQVTLSCSPISGHRSVSWYQQTPGQGLQFLFEYFSETQRNKGNFPGRFSGRQFSNSRSEMNVSTLELGDSALYLCASSLVRGGELFFGEGSRLTVL.

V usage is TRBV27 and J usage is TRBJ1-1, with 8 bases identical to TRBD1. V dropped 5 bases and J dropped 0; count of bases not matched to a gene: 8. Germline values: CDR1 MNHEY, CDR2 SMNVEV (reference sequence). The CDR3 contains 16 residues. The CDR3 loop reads CASSEPPGQVNTEAFF. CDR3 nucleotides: TGTGCCAGCAGTGAACCTCCGGGACAGGTGAACACTGAAGCTTTCTTT.

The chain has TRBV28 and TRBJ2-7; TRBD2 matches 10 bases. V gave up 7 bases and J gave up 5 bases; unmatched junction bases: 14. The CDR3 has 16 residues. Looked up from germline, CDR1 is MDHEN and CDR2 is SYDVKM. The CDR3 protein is CASTLSGLAGVHEQYF. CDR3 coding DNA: TGTGCCAGCACCCTAAGCGGGCTAGCGGGAGTCCACGAGCAGTACTTC.

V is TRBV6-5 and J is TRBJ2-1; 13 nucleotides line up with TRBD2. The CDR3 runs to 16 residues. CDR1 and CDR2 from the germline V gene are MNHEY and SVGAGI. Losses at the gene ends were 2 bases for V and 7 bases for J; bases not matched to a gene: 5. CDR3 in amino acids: CASSYPTSGRVNEQFF. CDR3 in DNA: TGTGCCAGCAGTTACCCTACTAGCGGGAGGGTAAATGAGCAGTTCTTC.

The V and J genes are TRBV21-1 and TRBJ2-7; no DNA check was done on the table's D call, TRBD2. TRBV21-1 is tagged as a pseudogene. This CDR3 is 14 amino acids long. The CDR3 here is CASSPNGRAYEQYF. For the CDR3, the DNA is TGTGCCAGCAGCCCCAACGGGAGGGCCTACGAGCAGTACTTC.